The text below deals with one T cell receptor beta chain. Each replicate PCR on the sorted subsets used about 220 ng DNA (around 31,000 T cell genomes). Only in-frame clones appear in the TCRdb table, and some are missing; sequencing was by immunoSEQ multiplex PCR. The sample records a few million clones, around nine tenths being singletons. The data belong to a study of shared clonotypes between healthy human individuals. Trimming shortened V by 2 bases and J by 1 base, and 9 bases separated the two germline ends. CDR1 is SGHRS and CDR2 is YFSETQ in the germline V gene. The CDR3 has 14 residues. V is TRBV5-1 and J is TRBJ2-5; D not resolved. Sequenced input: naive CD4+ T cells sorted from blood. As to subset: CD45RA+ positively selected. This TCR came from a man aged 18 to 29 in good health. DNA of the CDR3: TGCGCCAGCAGCTTTGACAAGGGCCAAGAGACCCAGTACTTC. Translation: CASSFDKGQETQYF.